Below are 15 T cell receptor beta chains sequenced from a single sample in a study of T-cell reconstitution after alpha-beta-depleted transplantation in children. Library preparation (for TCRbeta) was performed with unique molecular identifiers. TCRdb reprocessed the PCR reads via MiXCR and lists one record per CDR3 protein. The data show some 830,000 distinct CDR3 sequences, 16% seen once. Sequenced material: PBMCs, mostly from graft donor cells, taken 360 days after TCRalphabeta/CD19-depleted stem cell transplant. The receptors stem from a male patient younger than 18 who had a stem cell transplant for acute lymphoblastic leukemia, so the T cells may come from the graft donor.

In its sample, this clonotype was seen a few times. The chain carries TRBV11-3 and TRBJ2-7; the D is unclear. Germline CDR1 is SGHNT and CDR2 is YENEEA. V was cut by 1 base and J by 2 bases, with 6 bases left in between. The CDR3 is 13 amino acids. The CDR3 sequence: CASSLVRTYEQYF. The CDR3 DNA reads TGTGCCAGCAGCTTAGTTCGGACCTACGAGCAGTACTTC.

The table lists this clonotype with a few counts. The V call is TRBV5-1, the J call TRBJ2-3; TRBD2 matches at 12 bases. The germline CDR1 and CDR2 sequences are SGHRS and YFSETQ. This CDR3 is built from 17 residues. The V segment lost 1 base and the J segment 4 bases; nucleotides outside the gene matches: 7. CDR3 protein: CASSLSPSGGGPDTQYF. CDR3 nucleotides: TGCGCCAGCAGCTTGTCCCCTAGCGGGGGGGGTCCAGATACGCAGTATTTT.

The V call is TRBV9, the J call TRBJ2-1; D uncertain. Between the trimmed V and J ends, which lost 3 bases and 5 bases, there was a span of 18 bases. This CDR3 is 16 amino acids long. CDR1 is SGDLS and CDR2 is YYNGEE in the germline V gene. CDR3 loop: CASSGPIRKRHNEQFF. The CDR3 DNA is TGTGCCAGCAGCGGACCCATTAGAAAAAGGCACAATGAGCAGTTCTTC.

CDR3 residues: CASSAGFLGTEAFF. The CDR3 coding sequence is TGCGCCAGCAGCGCCGGGTTCCTGGGCACTGAAGCTTTCTTT. The chain couples TRBV5-1 to TRBJ1-1; no firm D call. The CDR3 runs to 14 residues. CDR1 is SGHRS, CDR2 YFSETQ, per germline. Trimming pared 4 bases from V and 4 bases from J, leaving 14 bases between.

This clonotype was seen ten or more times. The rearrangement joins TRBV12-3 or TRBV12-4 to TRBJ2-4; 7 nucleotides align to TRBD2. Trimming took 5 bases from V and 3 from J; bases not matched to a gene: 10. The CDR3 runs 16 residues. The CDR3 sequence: CASSRNPAGFKNIQYF. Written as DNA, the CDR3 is TGTGCCAGCAGTCGTAATCCAGCGGGGTTCAAAAACATTCAGTACTTC.

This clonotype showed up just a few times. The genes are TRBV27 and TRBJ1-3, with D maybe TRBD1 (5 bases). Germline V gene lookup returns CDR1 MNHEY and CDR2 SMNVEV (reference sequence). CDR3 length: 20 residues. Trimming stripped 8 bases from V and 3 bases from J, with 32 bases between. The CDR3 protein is CASPPLSGGSARGDGNTIYF. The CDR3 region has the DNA TGTGCCAGCCCCCCGCTGAGCGGCGGAAGCGCGCGGGGCGATGGAAACACCATATATTTT.

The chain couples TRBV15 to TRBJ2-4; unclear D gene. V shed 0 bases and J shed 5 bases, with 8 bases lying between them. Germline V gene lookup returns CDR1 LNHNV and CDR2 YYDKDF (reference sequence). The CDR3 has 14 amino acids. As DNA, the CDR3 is TGTGCCACCAGCAGAGAGAACAGCCAAAACATTCAGTACTTC. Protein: CATSRENSQNIQYF.

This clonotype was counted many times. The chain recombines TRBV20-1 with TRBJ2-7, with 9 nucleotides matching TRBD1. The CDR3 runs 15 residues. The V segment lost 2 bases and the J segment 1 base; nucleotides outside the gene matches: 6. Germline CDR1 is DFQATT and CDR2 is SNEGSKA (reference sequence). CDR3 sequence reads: CSARPGTGYSYEQYF. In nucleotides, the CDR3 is TGCAGTGCTAGACCCGGGACAGGGTATTCCTACGAGCAGTACTTC.

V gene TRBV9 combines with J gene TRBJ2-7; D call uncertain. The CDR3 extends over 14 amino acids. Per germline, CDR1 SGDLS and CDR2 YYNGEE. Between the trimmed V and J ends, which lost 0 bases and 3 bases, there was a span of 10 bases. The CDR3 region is CASSVEPRNYEQYF. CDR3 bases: TGTGCCAGCAGCGTAGAACCTAGAAACTACGAGCAGTACTTC.

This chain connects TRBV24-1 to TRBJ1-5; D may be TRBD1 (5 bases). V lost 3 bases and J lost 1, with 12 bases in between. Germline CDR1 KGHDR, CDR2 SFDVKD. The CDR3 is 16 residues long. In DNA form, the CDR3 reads TGTGCCACCAGTGATGGGGGGTCGGCGAGCAATCAGCCCCAGCATTTT. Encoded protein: CATSDGGSASNQPQHF.

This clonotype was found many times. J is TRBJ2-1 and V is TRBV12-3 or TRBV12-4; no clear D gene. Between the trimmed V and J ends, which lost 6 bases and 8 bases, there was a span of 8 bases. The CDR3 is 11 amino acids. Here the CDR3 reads CASSRGDEQFF. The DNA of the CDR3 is TGTGCCAGCAGCCGAGGCGATGAGCAGTTCTTC.

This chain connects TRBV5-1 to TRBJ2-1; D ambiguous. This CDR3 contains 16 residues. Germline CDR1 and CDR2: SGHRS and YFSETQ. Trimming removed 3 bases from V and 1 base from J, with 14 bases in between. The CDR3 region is CASSWHGDPSYNEQFF. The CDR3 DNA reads TGCGCCAGCAGCTGGCATGGCGACCCTTCCTACAATGAGCAGTTCTTC. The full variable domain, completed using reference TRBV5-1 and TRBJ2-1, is KAGVTQTPRYLIKTRGQQVTLSCSPISGHRSVSWYQQTPGQGLQFLFEYFSETQRNKGNFPGRFSGRQFSNSRSEMNVSTLELGDSALYLCASSWHGDPSYNEQFFGPGTRLTVL.

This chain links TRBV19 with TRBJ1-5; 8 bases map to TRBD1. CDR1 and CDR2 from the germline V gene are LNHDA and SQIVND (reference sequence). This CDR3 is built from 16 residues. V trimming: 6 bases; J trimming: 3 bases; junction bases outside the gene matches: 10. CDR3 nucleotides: TGTGCCAGTAGGGCTCAGGGGGCGGTTCTCAATCAGCCCCAGCATTTT. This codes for CASRAQGAVLNQPQHF.

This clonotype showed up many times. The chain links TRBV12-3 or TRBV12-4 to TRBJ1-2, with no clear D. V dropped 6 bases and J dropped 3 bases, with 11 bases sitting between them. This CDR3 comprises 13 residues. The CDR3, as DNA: TGTGCCAGCAGCTCAACTCTGCACTATGGCTACACCTTC. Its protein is CASSSTLHYGYTF.

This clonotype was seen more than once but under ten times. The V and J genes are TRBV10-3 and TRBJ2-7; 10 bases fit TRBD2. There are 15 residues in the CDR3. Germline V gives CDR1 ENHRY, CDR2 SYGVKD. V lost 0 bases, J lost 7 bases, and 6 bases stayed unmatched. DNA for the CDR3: TGTGCCATCAGTGAGTCGAGCGGGAGGGCCCGGGAGCAGTACTTC. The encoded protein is CAISESSGRAREQYF.